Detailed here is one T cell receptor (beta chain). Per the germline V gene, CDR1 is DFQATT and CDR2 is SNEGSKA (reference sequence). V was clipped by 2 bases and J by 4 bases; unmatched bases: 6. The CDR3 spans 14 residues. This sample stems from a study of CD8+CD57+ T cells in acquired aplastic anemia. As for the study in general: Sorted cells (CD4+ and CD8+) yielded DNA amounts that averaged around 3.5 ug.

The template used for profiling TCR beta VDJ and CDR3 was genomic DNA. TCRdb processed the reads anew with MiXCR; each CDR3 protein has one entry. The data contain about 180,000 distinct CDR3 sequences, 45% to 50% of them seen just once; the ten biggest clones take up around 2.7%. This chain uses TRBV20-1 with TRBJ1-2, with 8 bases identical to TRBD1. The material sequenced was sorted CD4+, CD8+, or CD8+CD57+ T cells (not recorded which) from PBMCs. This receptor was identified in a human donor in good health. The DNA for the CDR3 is TGCAGTGCTAGACCTACAGGGGGTGGCTATGGCTACACCTTC. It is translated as CSARPTGGGYGYTF.